A selection of T cell receptor beta chains follows, all from one sample in a study of blood T cells in healthy people across ages. TCRdb processed the 5' RACE reads anew with MiXCR; each CDR3 protein has one entry. The data hold hundreds of thousands of distinct CDR3 sequences, with approximately 52% observed a single time. What was sequenced was blood. These receptors all come from a woman of 80 years or more in good health. CDR3s include the opening cysteine and the closing phenylalanine or tryptophan. A D gene is named only where the DNA matches it firmly. Size values are once, few and many counts, or a class for expanded clones, and some rows have none.

V gene	J gene	D gene	clone size	CDR3 DNA	CDR3 protein
TRBV27	TRBJ2-7	TRBD1	many	TGTGCCAGCAGTTTCTCGGACAGGTACTACGAGCAGTACTTC	CASSFSDRYYEQYF
TRBV3-1	TRBJ2-5	-	many	TGTGCCAGCAGCCCCGGGAGTCAAGAGACCCAGTACTTC	CASSPGSQETQYF
TRBV10-1	TRBJ1-5	-	many	TGCGCCAGCAGTGAGGCCAGGGCCCAGCCCCAGCATTTT	CASSEARAQPQHF
TRBV12-3/TRBV12-4	TRBJ2-1	TRBD2	many	TGTGCCAGCAGTCCTCACACCGGGACTAGCGGAAGCAATGAGCAGTTCTTC	CASSPHTGTSGSNEQFF
TRBV7-2	TRBJ1-1	-	-	TGTGCCAGCAGCTTAGTACCGGGGAAGAACACTGAAGCTTTCTTT	CASSLVPGKNTEAFF
TRBV9	TRBJ1-5	-	-	TGTGCCAGCAGCGTAGGGGTTCTTAGCAATCAGCCCCAGCATTTT	CASSVGVLSNQPQHF
TRBV11-3	TRBJ2-7	TRBD2	-	TGTGCCAGCAGCCTAGCGGATTACAATGAGCAGTACTTC	CASSLADYNEQYF
TRBV4-1	TRBJ2-1	TRBD2	-	TGCGCCAGCAAGGGCGGGGGCTACAATGAGCAGTTCTTC	CASKGGGYNEQFF
TRBV5-6	TRBJ2-6	TRBD2	few	TGTGCCAGCAGCTATGGACTAGCAAACTCTGGGGCCAACGTCCTGACTTTC	CASSYGLANSGANVLTF
TRBV7-9	TRBJ1-4	TRBD1	-	TGTGCCAGCAGCATCTCCGGGACAGGGGATGAAAAACTGTTTTTT	CASSISGTGDEKLFF
TRBV5-1	TRBJ1-3	TRBD1	-	TGCGCCAGCGCCCGCGGACAGGCCAGCTCTGGAAACACCATATATTTT	CASARGQASSGNTIYF
TRBV3-1	TRBJ2-2	-	-	TGTGCCAGCAGCCAAACGAGGGGGAGGGCCGGGGAGCTGTTTTTT	CASSQTRGRAGELFF
TRBV6-1	TRBJ2-7	TRBD1	-	TGTGCCAGCAGTCCCCGACAGGGGGGCTCCTACGAGCAGTACTTC	CASSPRQGGSYEQYF
TRBV20-1	TRBJ1-2	TRBD1	-	TGCAGTGCTAGAGGAGGGACAGGGACTGGCTACACCTTC	CSARGGTGTGYTF
TRBV20-1	TRBJ2-7	TRBD1	-	TGCAGTGCTACCGGGACAGGGCGAGAGACCCGGTACTTC	CSATGTGRETRYF
TRBV7-2	TRBJ1-2	-	-	TGTGCCAGCAGCTTAATGGGAGGACAGACAAACTATGGCTACACCTTC	CASSLMGGQTNYGYTF
TRBV3-1	TRBJ1-2	-	many	TGTGCCAGCAGCCAAGGGGCAGGGGTTACGGATGGCTACACCTTC	CASSQGAGVTDGYTF
TRBV7-7	TRBJ1-6	TRBD1	-	TGTGCCAGCAGCGCAATGCCGACAGGGATCCCTGGGTCACCCCTCCACTTT	CASSAMPTGIPGSPLHF
TRBV5-1	TRBJ2-7	-	many	TGCGCCAGCAGCTTGAATCCAGGGCCCTCCGAGCAGTACTTC	CASSLNPGPSEQYF
TRBV5-1	TRBJ2-1	TRBD2	many	TGCGCCACCGCGAGCGGGAGCTCCTACAATGAGCAGTTCTTC	CATASGSSYNEQFF
TRBV20-1	TRBJ2-5	TRBD1	many	TGCAGTGCTACCCTGGACAGGGAGGAGACCCAGTACTTC	CSATLDREETQYF
TRBV5-6	TRBJ2-3	-	-	TGTGCCGCCGGGGGCCCAGCGGTGGATACGCAGTATTTT	CAAGGPAVDTQYF
TRBV7-2	TRBJ2-1	TRBD2	-	TGTGCCAGCAGTTTTGGACTAGCGGGACGGGGGAACCAGTTCTTC	CASSFGLAGRGNQFF
TRBV3-1	TRBJ2-5	-	many	TGTGCCAGCAGCCAAGATATGGAGACCCAGTACTTC	CASSQDMETQYF
TRBV6-6	TRBJ2-7	-	many	TGTGCCAGCAGTTACGCAGGCCCATACGAGCAGTACTTC	CASSYAGPYEQYF
TRBV2	TRBJ2-3	-	-	TGTGCCAGCAAGGATCGGGGTTCGTTGGATACGCAGTATTTT	CASKDRGSLDTQYF
TRBV20-1	TRBJ1-5	-	few	TGCAGTGCTAGACGAGAGGGGCGCAGGTCTGATCCGCCCCAGCATTTT	CSARREGRRSDPPQHF
TRBV5-1	TRBJ2-1	-	many	TGCGCCAGCAGCTTGGGCCCTCTGAATGAGCAGTTCTTC	CASSLGPLNEQFF
TRBV29-1	TRBJ2-7	-	-	TGCAGCGTTCGGTCATTGATGGGGACGGAGGAGCAGTACTTC	CSVRSLMGTEEQYF
TRBV30	TRBJ2-1	-	few	TGTGCCTGGAGGAAGACCGGTATCAATGAGCAGTTCTTC	CAWRKTGINEQFF
TRBV6-4	TRBJ2-2	-	many	TGTGCCAGCAGTGAAGGGAACACCGGGGAGCTGTTTTTT	CASSEGNTGELFF
TRBV9	TRBJ2-3	-	many	TGTGCCAGCAGGGGGTTAGAAGATACGCAGTATTTT	CASRGLEDTQYF
TRBV6-2/TRBV6-3	TRBJ2-2	-	-	TGTGCCAGCAAGTCGGCTCCCGGGACGATCAATCGGACCGGGGAGCTGTTTTTT	CASKSAPGTINRTGELFF
TRBV27	TRBJ2-7	TRBD1	-	TGTGCCAGCAGTCCCCTCCGGGACAGGGATCAGTACGAGCAGTACTTC	CASSPLRDRDQYEQYF
TRBV29-1	TRBJ1-1	-	few	TGCAGCGTGGGACATGGGGACGCTGAAGCTTTCTTT	CSVGHGDAEAFF
TRBV15	TRBJ2-5	-	-	TGTGCCACCAGCTCCCTGTACCAAGAGACCCAGTACTTC	CATSSLYQETQYF
TRBV27	TRBJ2-1	TRBD2	-	TGTGCCAGCGTGCCGGGGGGGGGCAATGAGCAGTTCTTC	CASVPGGGNEQFF
TRBV5-1	TRBJ1-2	TRBD1	-	TGCGCCAGCAGCCCGGGACAGGGCTCCACCTTC	CASSPGQGSTF
TRBV5-1	TRBJ2-3	TRBD1	many	TGCGCCAGCAGCGCTGGGACAGCCATCCAATCTAGCACAGATACGCAGTATTTT	CASSAGTAIQSSTDTQYF
TRBV20-1	TRBJ1-5	TRBD1	-	TGCGCACAGGGGGGGACATCCTATGGGGGCAATCAGCCCCAGCATTTT	CAQGGTSYGGNQPQHF
TRBV28	TRBJ1-2	TRBD1	-	TGTGCCAGCAGTTTACCGGGACAGGTGAATGGCTACACCTTC	CASSLPGQVNGYTF
TRBV28	TRBJ2-1	-	many	TGTGCCACCTCCCGCCCTTTCTTGTACAATGAGCAGTTCTTC	CATSRPFLYNEQFF
TRBV21-1	TRBJ1-2	-	-	TGTGCCAGCAGCCTAAAAGCCGGGACAGCGTCCCTGAACTATGGCTACACCTTC	CASSLKAGTASLNYGYTF
TRBV9	TRBJ2-3	TRBD1	-	TGTGCCAGCAGCGTAGAAGGGACAGGGGGAGCAGATACGCAGTATTTT	CASSVEGTGGADTQYF
TRBV4-1	TRBJ1-2	TRBD1	few	TGCGCCAGCAGCCCTTTATTCCAGGGGGATGCGAACTATGGCTACACCTTC	CASSPLFQGDANYGYTF
TRBV12-3/TRBV12-4	TRBJ2-7	TRBD2	many	TGTGCCAGCACCTCGGTAGCGGGAGCCTACGAGCAGTACTTC	CASTSVAGAYEQYF
TRBV6-2/TRBV6-3	TRBJ2-5	TRBD1	-	TGTGCCAGCAGAGACCCGGGACAGGAAGAGACCCAGTACTTC	CASRDPGQEETQYF
TRBV5-6	TRBJ1-1	-	-	TGTGCCAGCACCCTTACAGGGGAAGCTTTCTTT	CASTLTGEAFF
TRBV9	TRBJ2-5	TRBD2	-	TGTGCCAGCAGCGTAGCCGGGACTACGGGGGAGACCCAGTACTTC	CASSVAGTTGETQYF
TRBV4-3	TRBJ1-2	-	-	TGCGCCAGCAGCCAAGACCGGTGGCACACCGCTAACTATGGCTACACCTTC	CASSQDRWHTANYGYTF
TRBV29-1	TRBJ1-3	-	once	TGCAGCGCTGAATTGGCAGGGACTGGGAACACCATATATTTT	CSAELAGTGNTIYF